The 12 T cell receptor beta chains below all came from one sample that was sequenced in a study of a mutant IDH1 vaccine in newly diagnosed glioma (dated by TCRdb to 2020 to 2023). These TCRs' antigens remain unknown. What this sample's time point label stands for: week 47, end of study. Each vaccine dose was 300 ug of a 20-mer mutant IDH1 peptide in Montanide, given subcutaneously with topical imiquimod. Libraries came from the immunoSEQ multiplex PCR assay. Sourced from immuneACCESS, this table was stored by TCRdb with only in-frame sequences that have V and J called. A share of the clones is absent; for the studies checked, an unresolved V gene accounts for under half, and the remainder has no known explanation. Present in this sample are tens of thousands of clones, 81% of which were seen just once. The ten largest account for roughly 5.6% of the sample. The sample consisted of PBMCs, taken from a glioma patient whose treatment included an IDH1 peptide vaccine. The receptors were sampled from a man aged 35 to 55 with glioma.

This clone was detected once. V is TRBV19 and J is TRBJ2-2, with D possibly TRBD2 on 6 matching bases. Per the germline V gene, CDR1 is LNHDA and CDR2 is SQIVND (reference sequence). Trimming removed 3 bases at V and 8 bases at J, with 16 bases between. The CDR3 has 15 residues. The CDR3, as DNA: TGTGCCAGTAGTATGTTAGCGGATCGATGGGGGGAGCTGTTTTTT. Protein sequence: CASSMLADRWGELFF.

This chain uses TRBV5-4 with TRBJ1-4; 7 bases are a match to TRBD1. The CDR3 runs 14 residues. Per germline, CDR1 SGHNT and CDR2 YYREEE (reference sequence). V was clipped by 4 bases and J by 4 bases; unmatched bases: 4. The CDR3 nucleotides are TGTGCCAGCAGCCCGGGACAGATTAATGAAAAACTGTTTTTT. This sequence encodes CASSPGQINEKLFF.

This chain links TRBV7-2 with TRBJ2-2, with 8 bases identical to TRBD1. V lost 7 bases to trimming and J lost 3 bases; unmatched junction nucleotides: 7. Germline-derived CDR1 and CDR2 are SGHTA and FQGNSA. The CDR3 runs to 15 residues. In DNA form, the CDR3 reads TGTGCCAGCAAACGGGCAGGGGGCCACACCGGGGAGCTGTTTTTT. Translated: CASKRAGGHTGELFF. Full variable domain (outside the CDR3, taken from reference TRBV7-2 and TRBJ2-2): GAGVSQSPSNKVTEKGKDVELRCDPISGHTALYWYRQSLGQGLEFLIYFQGNSAPDKSGLPSDRFSAERTGGSVSTLTIQRTQQEDSAVYLCASKRAGGHTGELFFGEGSRLTVL.

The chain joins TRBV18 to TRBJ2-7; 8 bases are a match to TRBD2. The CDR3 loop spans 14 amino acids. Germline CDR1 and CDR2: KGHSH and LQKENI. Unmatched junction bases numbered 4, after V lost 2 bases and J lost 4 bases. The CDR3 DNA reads TGTGCCAGCTCACCAGGGACTAGGGGTTACGAGCAGTACTTC. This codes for CASSPGTRGYEQYF.

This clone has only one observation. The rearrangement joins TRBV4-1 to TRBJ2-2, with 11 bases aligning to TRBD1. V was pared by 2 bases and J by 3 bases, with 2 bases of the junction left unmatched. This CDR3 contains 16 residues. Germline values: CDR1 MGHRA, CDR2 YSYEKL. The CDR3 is CASSQPGQGDTGELFF. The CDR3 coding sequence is TGCGCCAGCAGCCAACCGGGACAGGGGGACACCGGGGAGCTGTTTTTT.

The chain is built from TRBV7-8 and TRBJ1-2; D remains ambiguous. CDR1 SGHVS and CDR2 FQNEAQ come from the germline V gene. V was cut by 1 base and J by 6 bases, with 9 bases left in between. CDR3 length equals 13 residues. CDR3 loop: CASSLESLNGYTF. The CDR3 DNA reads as TGTGCCAGCAGCTTAGAGTCACTAAATGGCTACACCTTC.

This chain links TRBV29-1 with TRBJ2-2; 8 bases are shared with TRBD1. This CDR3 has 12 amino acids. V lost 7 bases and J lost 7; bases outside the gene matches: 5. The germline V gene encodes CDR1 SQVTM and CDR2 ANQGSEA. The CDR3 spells CSGGQAGGELFF. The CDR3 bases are TGCAGCGGGGGACAGGCTGGCGGGGAGCTGTTTTTT.

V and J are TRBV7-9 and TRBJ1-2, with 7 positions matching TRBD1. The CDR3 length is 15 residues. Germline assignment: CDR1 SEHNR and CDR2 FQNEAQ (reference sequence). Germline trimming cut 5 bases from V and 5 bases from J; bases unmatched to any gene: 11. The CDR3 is CASSPPGQNSYGYTF. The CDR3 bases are TGTGCCAGCAGCCCCCCGGGACAGAATTCTTATGGCTACACCTTC.

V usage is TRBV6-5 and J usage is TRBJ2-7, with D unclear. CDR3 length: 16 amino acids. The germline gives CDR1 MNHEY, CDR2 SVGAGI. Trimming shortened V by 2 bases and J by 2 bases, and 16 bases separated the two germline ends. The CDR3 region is CASSYKTGEVTYEQYF. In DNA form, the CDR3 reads TGTGCCAGCAGTTACAAGACCGGCGAGGTCACCTACGAGCAGTACTTC.

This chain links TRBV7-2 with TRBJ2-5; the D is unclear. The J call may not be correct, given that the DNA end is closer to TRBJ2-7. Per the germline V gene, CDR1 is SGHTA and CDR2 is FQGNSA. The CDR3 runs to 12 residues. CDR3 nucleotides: TGTGCCAGCAGCATACTACCCTACGAGCAGTACTTC. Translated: CASSILPYEQYF.

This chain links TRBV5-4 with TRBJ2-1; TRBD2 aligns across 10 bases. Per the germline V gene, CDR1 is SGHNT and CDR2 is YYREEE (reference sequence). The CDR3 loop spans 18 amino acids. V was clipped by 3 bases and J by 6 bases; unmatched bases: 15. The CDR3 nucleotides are TGTGCCAGCAGCTCCGGGGGGCTAGCGGGAGCGGAAGGCAATGAGCAGTTCTTC. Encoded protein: CASSSGGLAGAEGNEQFF.

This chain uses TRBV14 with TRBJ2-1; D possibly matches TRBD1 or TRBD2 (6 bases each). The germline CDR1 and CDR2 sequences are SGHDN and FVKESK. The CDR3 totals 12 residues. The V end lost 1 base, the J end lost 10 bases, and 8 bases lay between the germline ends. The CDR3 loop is CASSQGGAEQFF. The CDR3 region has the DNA TGTGCCAGCAGCCAAGGGGGGGCAGAGCAGTTCTTC.